This entry lists 26 T cell receptor beta chains sequenced from one sample in a study of identical twins. TCRdb reprocessed the 5' RACE reads with MiXCR, giving one entry per CDR3 protein. The sample has about 890,000 distinct CDR3 sequences; 9% to 15% are singletons. The data were also submitted as part of a second study, on yellow fever vaccine responses in identical twins.

The source material was PBMCs. The source is a woman between 18 and 29 years old in good health.

As to this clonotype: The junction differs from germline at one of its ends, possibly a read error. The gene calls are TRBV7-8 and TRBJ2-1; 10 bases fit TRBD1. Germline CDR1 and CDR2: SGHVS and FQNEAQ. CDR3 length equals 16 residues. CDR3 residues: CASSTGQGVVYNGQFF. CDR3 nucleotides: TGTGCCAGCAGCACTGGACAGGGGGTGGTCTACAATGGGCAGTTCTTC.

This clonotype appeared a few times. V usage is TRBV5-4 and J usage is TRBJ2-1; 7 nucleotides match TRBD1. The CDR3 extends over 15 amino acids. Trimming took 5 bases from V and 7 from J; bases not matched to a gene: 12. CDR1 is SGHNT, CDR2 YYREEE, per germline (reference sequence). CDR3 sequence: CASSFYDRVWNEQFF. DNA of the CDR3: TGTGCCAGCAGTTTTTACGACAGGGTTTGGAATGAGCAGTTCTTC.

The chain couples TRBV12-3 or TRBV12-4 to TRBJ2-3, with 7 bases aligning to TRBD2. J lost 4 bases, V lost 3 bases, and 4 bases had no gene match. The CDR3 sequence is 14 residues long. DNA of the CDR3: TGTGCCAGCAGTTTCGGTGGGGGGGCAGATACGCAGTATTTT. It specifies CASSFGGGADTQYF.

The chain recombines TRBV7-8 with TRBJ2-7; 8 bases map to TRBD1. The CDR3 extends over 15 amino acids. Germline CDR1 reads SGHVS; CDR2 reads FQNEAQ. The V segment lost 2 bases and the J segment 5 bases; nucleotides outside the gene matches: 8. CDR3 coding DNA: TGTGCCAGCAGCTTACCGGGGGACAGGAGAAACGAGCAGTACTTC. It encodes CASSLPGDRRNEQYF.

The table lists this clonotype with a few counts. The chain recombines TRBV24-1 with TRBJ2-1; 12 bases align to TRBD2. Germline CDR1 is KGHDR and CDR2 is SFDVKD. The CDR3 contains 16 residues. V shed 4 bases and J 8 bases; nucleotides not matched to a gene: 8. The CDR3 DNA reads TGTGCCACCAGTGACGCTAGCGGGAGGGCCAGGGATGAGCAGTTCTTC. This translates into CATSDASGRARDEQFF.

This clonotype was recorded many times. The V call is TRBV7-7, the J call TRBJ2-7; D unresolved. CDR3 length equals 13 residues. The germline V gene encodes CDR1 SSHAT and CDR2 FNYEAQ (reference sequence). Trimming stripped 5 bases from V and 6 bases from J, with 14 bases between. CDR3 bases: TGTGCCAGCAGCAAAACGCGAGGCGGCGAGCAGTACTTC. Encoded protein: CASSKTRGGEQYF.

The rearrangement joins TRBV7-9 to TRBJ2-2; D unclear. The germline V gene encodes CDR1 SEHNR and CDR2 FQNEAQ (reference sequence). This CDR3 has 16 residues. V lost 2 bases to trimming and J lost 7 bases, with 17 bases between them. CDR3 nucleotide sequence: TGTGCCAGCAGCTTACTGGTCTCGCCCACGATCGGGGAGCTGTTTTTT. Its translation: CASSLLVSPTIGELFF.

This sequence joins TRBV20-1 and TRBJ2-3, with TRBD2 identical over 12 bases. The CDR3 spans 15 residues. The germline V gene has CDR1 DFQATT and CDR2 SNEGSKA (reference sequence). V shed 2 bases, J shed 5 bases, and the junction held 5 bases outside the gene matches. The CDR3 DNA is TGCAGTGCTAGACGGCTAGCGGGGGGGGGAGATACGCAGTATTTT. This encodes CSARRLAGGGDTQYF.

The chain is built from TRBV5-1 and TRBJ2-5, with 8 bases aligning to TRBD1. The CDR3 sequence is 14 residues long. Germline CDR1 is SGHRS and CDR2 is YFSETQ. Trimming at V came to 4 bases and at J to 5 bases, leaving 7 bases not matched to a gene. The CDR3 DNA reads TGCGCCAGCAGCAAAGACAGGGGTGGGGAGACCCAGTACTTC. Translating it yields CASSKDRGGETQYF.

This clonotype was counted between two and nine times. The V and J genes are TRBV7-8 and TRBJ2-1; tentatively, D is TRBD1 (6 bases). Trimming removed 1 base from V and 5 bases from J, with 15 bases in between. CDR3 size: 16 residues. CDR1 SGHVS and CDR2 FQNEAQ come from the germline V gene. In nucleotides, the CDR3 is TGTGCCAGCAGCTTAGGGATCAGGGGTCGGAACAATGAGCAGTTCTTC. Translation gives CASSLGIRGRNNEQFF.

In this sample, this clonotype turned up many times. This chain connects TRBV9 to TRBJ2-1, with 10 positions matching TRBD2. This CDR3 is built from 16 residues. With V trimmed by 3 bases and J by 0 bases, 3 bases remained unmatched. Germline CDR1 SGDLS, CDR2 YYNGEE. DNA of the CDR3: TGTGCCAGCAGCGACCGACTAGCGGGCTCCTACAATGAGCAGTTCTTC. It specifies CASSDRLAGSYNEQFF.

This clonotype has more than one count but fewer than ten. The CDR3 sequence: CSASKTGGLGNEQFF. In DNA form, the CDR3 reads TGCAGTGCTAGTAAGACAGGGGGTTTAGGTAATGAGCAGTTCTTC. The V and J genes are TRBV20-1 and TRBJ2-1; 9 bases match TRBD1. Germline assignment: CDR1 DFQATT and CDR2 SNEGSKA (reference sequence). With 3 bases clipped from V and 7 bases from J, the junction kept 10 bases outside the gene matches. CDR3 length: 15 amino acids.

The J gene is TRBJ1-1, the V gene TRBV15; TRBD1 might be the D (6 bases). CDR1 and CDR2 from the germline V gene are LNHNV and YYDKDF (reference sequence). CDR3 length equals 12 residues. V was clipped by 1 base and J by 10 bases, with 10 bases between them. Written as DNA, the CDR3 is TGTGCCACCAGCAGAGGAACAGGGACAGCTTTCTTT. This encodes CATSRGTGTAFF.

Ten or more counts support this clonotype. This sequence joins TRBV24-1 and TRBJ2-3; D remains unclear. The length of the CDR3 is 13 residues. V was clipped by 3 bases and J by 5 bases, with 8 bases between them. Germline CDR1 KGHDR, CDR2 SFDVKD. In DNA form, the CDR3 reads TGTGCCACCAGTGATCCACACGGAGATACGCAGTATTTT. As protein: CATSDPHGDTQYF.

A few counts support this clonotype. The chain links TRBV28 to TRBJ2-7; TRBD1 aligns across 9 bases. Germline values: CDR1 MDHEN, CDR2 SYDVKM. J was trimmed by 4 bases and V by 5 bases; bases with no gene match: 6. This CDR3 spans 14 amino acids. CDR3 residues: CASSTHRGPYEQYF. The CDR3 nucleotides are TGTGCCAGCAGTACCCACAGGGGGCCATACGAGCAGTACTTC.

This clonotype has more than one count but fewer than ten. The J gene is TRBJ2-1, the V gene TRBV12-3 or TRBV12-4; weak D call: TRBD2 (5 bases). The CDR3 extends over 13 amino acids. V lost 7 bases and J 6 bases, leaving 13 bases between the germline ends. The chain's CDR3 is CASTTRAINEQFF. The CDR3 nucleotides read TGTGCCAGCACCACGAGGGCAATCAATGAGCAGTTCTTC.

This chain uses TRBV10-2 with TRBJ2-1, with 11 bases fitting TRBD2. Trimming at V came to 7 bases and at J to 0 bases, leaving 8 bases not matched to a gene. Germline assignment: CDR1 WSHSY and CDR2 SAAADI. The CDR3 spans 17 residues. Written as DNA, the CDR3 is TGCGCCAGCACCGTAGGACTAGCGGGTAGCTCCTACAATGAGCAGTTCTTC. Protein sequence: CASTVGLAGSSYNEQFF.

The J gene is TRBJ2-7, the V gene TRBV6-7, with D uncertain. TRBV6-7 falls under the ORF class, with uncertain function. Trimming took 5 bases from V and 0 from J, leaving 8 bases between them. CDR3 size: 13 residues. CDR3 in amino acids: CASSVAVSYEQYV. The CDR3 coding sequence is TGTGCCAGCAGTGTTGCGGTCTCCTACGAGCAGTACGTC.

The gene calls are TRBV7-2 and TRBJ2-3; TRBD1 aligns across 7 bases. V was clipped by 4 bases and J by 1 base; unmatched bases: 8. CDR3 length equals 16 residues. CDR1 SGHTA and CDR2 FQGNSA come from the germline V gene. The CDR3: CASSYDRARGTDTQYF. As DNA, the CDR3 is TGTGCCAGCAGCTATGACAGGGCTAGGGGCACAGATACGCAGTATTTT.

The chain links TRBV6-2 or TRBV6-3 to TRBJ2-1; 13 positions agree with TRBD2. CDR3 length equals 17 residues. In germline, CDR1 is MNHEY, CDR2 SVGEGT. With V trimmed by 5 bases and J by 6 bases, 10 bases remained unmatched. The CDR3 DNA sequence: TGTGCCAGCAGTCCAAGACTAGCGGGAGGCGAATCCAATGAGCAGTTCTTC. Translated: CASSPRLAGGESNEQFF.

V and J are TRBV12-3 or TRBV12-4 and TRBJ2-3; possible D gene TRBD1, 5 bases. The V end lost 3 bases, the J end lost 0 bases, and 13 bases lay between the germline ends. This CDR3 comprises 16 residues. This chain's CDR3 is CASSLGRRVSTDTQYF. DNA of the CDR3: TGTGCCAGCAGTTTGGGCCGCAGGGTCAGCACAGATACGCAGTATTTT.

This clonotype has at least ten counts. CDR3 bases: TGTGCCAGCAGTTACTCAGAGACCCAGTACTTC. Translated, it gives CASSYSETQYF. The chain couples TRBV6-5 to TRBJ2-5, with no clear D. This CDR3 has 11 residues. V was shortened by 0 bases and J by 4 bases, with 0 bases between the two germline ends. Germline CDR1 is MNHEY and CDR2 is SVGAGI.

The rearrangement uses TRBV6-2 or TRBV6-3 and TRBJ2-2, with 10 bases matching TRBD2. V shed 5 bases and J 5 bases; nucleotides not matched to a gene: 5. This CDR3 spans 15 amino acids. Germline V gives CDR1 MNHEY, CDR2 SVGEGT. CDR3 loop: CASSDTTSGTGELFF. CDR3 DNA: TGTGCCAGCAGTGATACGACTAGCGGGACCGGGGAGCTGTTTTTT.

The sample holds many counts of this clonotype. V is TRBV12-3 or TRBV12-4 and J is TRBJ2-3, with D hard to call. This CDR3 is 14 amino acids long. Trimming removed 3 bases at V and 2 bases at J, with 9 bases between. The DNA for the CDR3 is TGTGCCAGCAGTTTGGATCATGTCACAGATACGCAGTATTTT. As protein: CASSLDHVTDTQYF.

This clonotype was found a few times. The chain links TRBV6-1 to TRBJ1-1; TRBD1 agrees at 8 bases. The V and J ends lost 8 bases and 4 bases, in that order; junction bases with no gene match: 6. Germline CDR1 is MNHNS and CDR2 is SASEGT. This CDR3 has 13 amino acids. The CDR3 bases are TGTGCCAGCGGAAGACAGGGGATCACTGAAGCTTTCTTT. This encodes CASGRQGITEAFF.

In its sample, this clonotype was seen a few times. The genes are TRBV12-3 or TRBV12-4 and TRBJ2-3; no clear D gene. V was shortened by 3 bases and J by 1 base, with 11 bases between the two germline ends. This CDR3 spans 15 amino acids. The CDR3 here is CASSFPLQGTDTQYF. CDR3 in DNA: TGTGCCAGCAGTTTCCCCTTGCAAGGCACAGATACGCAGTATTTT.